This TCR beta chain appears in the sequencing data of a study of blood T cell repertoires in COVID-19. Background on the study: From the United States, Italy and Spain came samples of acute and convalescent COVID-19.

Methods used by the authors: Scientists estimated how many nucleated cells there were by amplifying reference gene primers. The protocol was immunoSEQ multiplex PCR, while the TCRdb copy is restricted to in-frame clones and leaves out a portion. V, J and clone size are taken as reported in that table, and D and trimming were inferred from the DNA itself. The repertoire includes under 100,000 clones, about nine tenths of them detected once, and about 15% sits in the top ten. The CDR3 extends over 13 amino acids. Trimming removed 5 bases from V and 1 base from J, with 8 bases in between. Germline V CDR1 and CDR2: LNHDA, SQIVND (reference sequence).

Source material: peripheral blood. The clonotype comes from a male donor with acute or convalescent COVID-19. This chain uses TRBV19 with TRBJ2-5; D is possibly TRBD1 (5 bases). This chain's CDR3 is CASSPDTQETQYF. The CDR3 nucleotides are TGTGCCAGTAGTCCGGACACCCAAGAGACCCAGTACTTC. The full variable domain, with the rest looked up from reference TRBV19 and TRBJ2-5, is DGGITQSPKYLFRKEGQNVTLSCEQNLNHDAMYWYRQDPGQGLRLIYYSQIVNDFQKGDIAEGYSVSREKKESFPLTVTSAQKNPTAFYLCASSPDTQETQYFGPGTRLLVL.